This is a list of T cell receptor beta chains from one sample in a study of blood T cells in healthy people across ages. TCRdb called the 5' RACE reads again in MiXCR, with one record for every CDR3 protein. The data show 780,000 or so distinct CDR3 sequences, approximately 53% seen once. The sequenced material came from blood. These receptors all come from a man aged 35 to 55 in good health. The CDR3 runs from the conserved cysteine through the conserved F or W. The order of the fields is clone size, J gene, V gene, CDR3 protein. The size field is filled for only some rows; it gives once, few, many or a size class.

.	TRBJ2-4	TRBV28	CASSLPTSGRDIQYF
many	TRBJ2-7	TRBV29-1	CSVLGTGVTYEQYF
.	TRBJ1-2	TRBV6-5	CASSYSVQGERANYGYTF
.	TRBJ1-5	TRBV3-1	CASSQGSEGAQPQHF
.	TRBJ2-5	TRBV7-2	CASSLGTGTGLPNEQYF
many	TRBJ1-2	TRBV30	CAWGRDYGYTF
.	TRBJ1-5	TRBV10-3	CATRERDQPQHF
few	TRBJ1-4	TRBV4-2	CASSEEGGPNEKLFF
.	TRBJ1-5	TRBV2	CASNGEGGRQPQHF
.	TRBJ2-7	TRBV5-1	CASSPGTGKNEQYF
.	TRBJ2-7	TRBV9	CASSFNNEQYF
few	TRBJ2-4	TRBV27	CASSTVRDSKNIQYF
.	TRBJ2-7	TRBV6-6	CASTIHPDTQSYEQYF
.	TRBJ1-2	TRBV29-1	CSVEGKLGDGGYTF
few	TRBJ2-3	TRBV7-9	CASSLVVGTAQDTQYF
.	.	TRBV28	CASSRQGAAHEQYF
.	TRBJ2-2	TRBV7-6	CASSLWSSGVANTGELFF
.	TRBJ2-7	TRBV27	CVTGGTPYEQYF
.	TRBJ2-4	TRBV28	CASSLDAKNIQHF
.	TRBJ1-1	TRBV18	CASSPLEIAREGNTEAFF
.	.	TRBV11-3	CASSSTGLSGEQYF
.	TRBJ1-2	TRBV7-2	CASSPSLGGGGYTF
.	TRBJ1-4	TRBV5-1	CASSLDAGDNEKLFF
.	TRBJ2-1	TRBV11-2	CASSPSRGGLAAIYNEQFF
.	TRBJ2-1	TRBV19	CASRWGGSSYNEQFF
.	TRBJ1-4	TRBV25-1	CASSGGGGGEKLFF
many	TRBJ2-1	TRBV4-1	CASSQVDMGFSYNEQFF
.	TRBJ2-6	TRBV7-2	CASSLPTGANVLTF
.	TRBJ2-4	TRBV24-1	CATSHTSEGNIQYF
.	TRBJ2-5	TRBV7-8	CASSSDSDGAGETQYF
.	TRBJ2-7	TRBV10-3	CAAGTGSHEQYF
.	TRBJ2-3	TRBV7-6	CASSLGIAGELRTSTDTQYF
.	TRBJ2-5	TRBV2	CASSHRTSGGQETQYF
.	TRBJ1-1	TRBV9	CASSVATGGNTEAFF
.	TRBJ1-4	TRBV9	CASSPGDRPNEKLFF
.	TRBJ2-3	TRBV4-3	CASSQDPRDRGYLDTQYF
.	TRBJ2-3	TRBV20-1	CSAFTSGGGTDTQYF
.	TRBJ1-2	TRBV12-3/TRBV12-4	CASSLGQGSFRYGYTF
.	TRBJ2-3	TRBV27	CASSLRAIKLTDTQYF
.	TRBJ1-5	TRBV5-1	CASSTEGNQPQHF
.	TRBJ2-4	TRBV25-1	CASSEYQELAKNIQYF
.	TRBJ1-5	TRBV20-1	CSAVDGRNQPQHF
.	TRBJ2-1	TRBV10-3	CAIKLAGDDNEQFF
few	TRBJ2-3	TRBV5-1	CASSLAPSTVTDTQYF
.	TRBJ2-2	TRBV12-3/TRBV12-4	CASSSAWVGELFF
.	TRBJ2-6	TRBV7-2	CASSLAGWANVLTF
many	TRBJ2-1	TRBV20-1	CSAPQPGARSYNEQFF
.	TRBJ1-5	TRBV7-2	CASSRRQLNQPQHF
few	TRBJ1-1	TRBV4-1	CASSQDKARQMNTEAFF
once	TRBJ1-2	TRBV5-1	CASSDKGGYTF
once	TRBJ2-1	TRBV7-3	CASSRDSIPGEQFF
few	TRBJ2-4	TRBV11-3	CASRLGGPQGNIQYF
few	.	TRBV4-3	CASSQDIGFETQYF
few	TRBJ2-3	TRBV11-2	CASSQKPFPGLLSTDTQYF
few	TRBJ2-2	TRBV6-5	CASRGTGGNTGELFF